This T cell receptor beta chain was sequenced in a study of T cells after yellow fever vaccination. Study conclusions and caveats: Across the CD4 and CD8 compartments, a small share of clonotypes was present in both. Once the booster was given, most primary-vaccination clones reappeared, at about 96% for CD4 and over 85% for CD8.

The germline V and J ends were trimmed by 5 bases and 8 bases, with 18 bases remaining between them. The CDR3 has 15 residues. Germline CDR1 MDHEN, CDR2 SYDVKM. By 5'RACE template switching, TCR cDNA was produced, with a universal primer site and UMIs added in the process. One entry per CDR3 protein, called by TCRdb with MiXCR from the 5' RACE reads. The sample has under 700,000 distinct CDR3 sequences; around a sixth are singletons. A few counts support this clonotype. The antigen remains unidentified. The sequence derives from a man younger than 35 who received the YFV17D yellow fever vaccine. V is TRBV28 and J is TRBJ1-4, with D possibly being TRBD1 (5 bases). Material: PBMCs, obtained more than 4 days after the first yellow fever vaccination. CDR3 DNA sequence: TGTGCCAGCAGTCGACTGGAGGGGTTGAACGAAAAACTGTTTTTT. This encodes CASSRLEGLNEKLFF.